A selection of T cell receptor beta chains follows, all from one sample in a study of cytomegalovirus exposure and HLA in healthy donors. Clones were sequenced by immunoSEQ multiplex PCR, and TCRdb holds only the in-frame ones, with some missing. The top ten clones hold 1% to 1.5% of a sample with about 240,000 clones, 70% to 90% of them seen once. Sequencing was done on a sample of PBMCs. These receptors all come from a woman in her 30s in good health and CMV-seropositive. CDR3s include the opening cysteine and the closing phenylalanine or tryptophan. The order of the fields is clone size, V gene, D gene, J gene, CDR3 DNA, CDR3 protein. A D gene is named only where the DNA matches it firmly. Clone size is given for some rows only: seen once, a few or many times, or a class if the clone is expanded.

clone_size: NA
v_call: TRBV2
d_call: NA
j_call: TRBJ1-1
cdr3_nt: TGTGCCAGCAGTTGGACATCCAACACTGAAGCTTTCTTT
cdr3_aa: CASSWTSNTEAFF

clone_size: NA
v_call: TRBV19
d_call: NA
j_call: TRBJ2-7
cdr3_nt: TGTGCCAGCGGGGGAGGGGGGCCCTACGAGCAGTACTTC
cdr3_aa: CASGGGGPYEQYF

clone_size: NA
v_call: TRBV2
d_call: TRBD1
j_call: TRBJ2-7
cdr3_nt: TGTGCCAGCAGTGACCAGGGGGCGATCTACGAGCAGTACTTC
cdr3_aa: CASSDQGAIYEQYF

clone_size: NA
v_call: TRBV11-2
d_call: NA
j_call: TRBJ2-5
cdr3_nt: TGTGCCAGCAGCCCCGGACAGACCCAGTACTTC
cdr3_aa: CASSPGQTQYF

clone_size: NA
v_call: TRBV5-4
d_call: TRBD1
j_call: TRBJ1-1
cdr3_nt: TGTGCCACCGGGAGGGACAGACTGAACACTGAAGCTTTCTTT
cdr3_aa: CATGRDRLNTEAFF

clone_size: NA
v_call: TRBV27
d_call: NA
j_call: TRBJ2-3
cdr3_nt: TGTGCCAGTTTATCCCGCAGGCGCACAGATACGCAGTATTTT
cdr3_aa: CASLSRRRTDTQYF

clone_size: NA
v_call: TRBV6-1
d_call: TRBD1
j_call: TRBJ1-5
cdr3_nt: TGTGCCAGCAGTGTGGGGACAGGGTTTAAGCAGCCCCAGCATTTT
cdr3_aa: CASSVGTGFKQPQHF

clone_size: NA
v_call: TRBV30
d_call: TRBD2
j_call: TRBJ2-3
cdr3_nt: TGTGCCTGGAGTGTACTGGGACTAGCAGTAGGAGATACGCAGTATTTT
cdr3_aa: CAWSVLGLAVGDTQYF

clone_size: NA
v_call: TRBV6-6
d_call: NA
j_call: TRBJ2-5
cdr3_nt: TGTGCCAGCAGATCACCAGGATTCCAAGAGACCCAGTACTTC
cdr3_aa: CASRSPGFQETQYF

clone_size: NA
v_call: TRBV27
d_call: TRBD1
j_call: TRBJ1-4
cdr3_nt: TGTGCCAGCAGGCCTGACAGGGGGACCGAAAAACTGTTTTTT
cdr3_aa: CASRPDRGTEKLFF

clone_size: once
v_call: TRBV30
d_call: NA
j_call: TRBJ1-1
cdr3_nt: TGTGCCTGGAGTTTCTCTGGGGGGGGCAGTTTGAACACTGAAGCTTTCTTT
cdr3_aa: CAWSFSGGGSLNTEAFF

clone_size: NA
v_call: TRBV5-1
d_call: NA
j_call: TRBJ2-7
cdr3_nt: TGCGCCAGTACCCGGGATTGGAAGGGCGACTACGAGCAGTACTTC
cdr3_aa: CASTRDWKGDYEQYF

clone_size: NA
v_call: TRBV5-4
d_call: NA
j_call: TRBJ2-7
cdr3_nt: TGTGCCAGCAGCTTGGCCGCGGGGTTAGCCTACGAGCAGTACTTC
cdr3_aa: CASSLAAGLAYEQYF

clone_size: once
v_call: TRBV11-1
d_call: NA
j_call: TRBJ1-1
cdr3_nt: TGTGCCAGCAGCCAACAGAGGGGGTTTAACACTGAAGCTTTCTTT
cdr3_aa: CASSQQRGFNTEAFF

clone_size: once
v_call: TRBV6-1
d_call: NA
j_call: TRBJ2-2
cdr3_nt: TGTGCCAGCAGCCAACTAGTAACGAACACCGGGGAGCTGTTTTTT
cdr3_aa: CASSQLVTNTGELFF

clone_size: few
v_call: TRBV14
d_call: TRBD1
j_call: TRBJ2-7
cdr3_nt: TGTGCCAGCAGCCAAGTTGGGACAGGGGGCGACGAGCAGTACTTC
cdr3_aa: CASSQVGTGGDEQYF

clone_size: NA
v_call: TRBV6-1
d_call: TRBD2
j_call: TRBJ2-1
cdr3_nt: TGTGCCAGCAGTGCAACTAGCGGGATCTACAATGAGCAGTTCTTC
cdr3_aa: CASSATSGIYNEQFF